The entry that follows covers one T cell receptor beta chain sequence. This clone was seen only once. Its antigen specificity is not known. Qualities for individual bases were not recorded, and no much larger clone is one base off. V gives up 11 bases and J gives up 5 bases, and the segment between their germline ends measures 9 bases. CDR1 is given as SEHNR and CDR2 as FQNEAQ, both from the germline V gene (reference sequence). From the cysteine through the phenylalanine, the CDR3 covers 10 amino acids. The entry retains the CDR3 DNA only, 30 bases that are in frame from base 1. The immunoSEQ assay amplified TCRB CDR3 regions from approximately 1.8 micrograms of genomic DNA, or from all available DNA when less than that amount was available. The multiplex PCR relied on 60 forward primers for TCR V beta segments and 13 reverse primers for J beta segments. To estimate reads per starting template, synthetic control templates were spiked into each sample at limiting dilution. Reads of 87 bp were generated by sequencing on the Illumina HiSeq System. For the original study's pipeline: PCR and sequencing errors were removed by a nearest neighbor algorithm that merged closely related sequences. TCR overlap was defined as the percentage of unique tumor TCR beta sequences that were also present in the same patient's peripheral blood. TCRdb holds this immuneACCESS table with in-frame rearrangements only. Some clones are missing; in checked studies, unresolved V genes explain under half, and the rest has no known cause. V and J calls and clone size are given by that table; D and trimming were obtained from the DNA. The sample table records fewer than 85,000 clones; about four fifths of these occur just once. Around 2.3% of the sample belongs to the ten largest clones.

The data are from a study of glioma-infiltrating T cells after dendritic cell vaccination (dated by TCRdb to about 2016). For the study in its entirety: Of the approximately 15 glioblastoma patients in the cohort, all drawn from Phase I and II dendritic cell vaccination trials, 9 were newly diagnosed and 6 had recurrent disease. Tumor-infiltrating lymphocyte content was quantified and tumor and blood repertoires were compared in dendritic cell-vaccinated glioblastoma patients by deep sequencing of TCR beta CDR3 regions. The vaccine was prepared from monocyte-derived dendritic cells that were cultured for seven days with IL-4 and GM-CSF and then pulsed overnight with autologous tumor lysate. Between the early 2000s and the early 2010s, the patients were given dendritic cell vaccination pulsed with autologous tumor lysate. Each patient was given three intradermal dendritic cell vaccine injections, spaced two weeks apart, in the arm below the axilla. Survival after dendritic cell vaccination was correlated with TCR sequencing metrics such as TIL content and the overlap between tumor and blood repertoires.

Study-wide findings and limitations: The three-group TCR overlap response model was described as speculative and requiring prospective validation. The cohort was small and heterogeneous, with few patients having full blood and tumor sets and even fewer initial-recurrent tumor pairs. TCR clonality showed no direct relationship with survival, which suggests that a diverse polyclonal response may matter. After dendritic cell vaccination, a higher estimated pretreatment TIL content predicted longer time to progression and longer overall survival.

Patients were selected for having adequate residual fresh-frozen tumor tissue and more than two years of available survival data. Although molecular status otherwise differed among the glioblastoma patients, no patient had an isocitrate dehydrogenase mutation. PBMC were collected before vaccination, two weeks after the third vaccination, and at tumor progression if progression occurred. The Qiagen DNeasy Blood extraction Kit was used for extraction of genomic DNA. The sample here was blood, taken before dendritic cell vaccination. The TCR sequence derives from a human donor with glioblastoma. The chain is encoded by TRBV7-9 joined to TRBJ1-1; the D gene is not confidently resolved. Read as DNA, the sequence is TGTGCCGCTGCCAGGACTGAAGCTTTCTTT. Translated, this gives CAAARTEAFF.